Listed here are 28 T cell receptor beta chains from one sample, sequenced in a study of identical twins. Via MiXCR, TCRdb re-called the 5' RACE reads, giving one row per CDR3 protein. Among 570,000 or so distinct CDR3 sequences listed, 9.5% to 10% were seen once. Another study also made use of these data, one on yellow fever vaccine responses in identical twins.

What was sequenced was PBMCs. The receptor source for this set is a woman younger than 30 in good health.

This clonotype came up many times. This rearrangement joins TRBV4-3 to TRBJ2-5; 12 bases match TRBD2. Looked up from germline, CDR1 is LGHNA and CDR2 is YSLEER. J gave up 6 bases and V 1 base, and 3 bases lay outside the gene matches. This CDR3 spans 15 amino acids. CDR3 DNA sequence: TGCGCCAGCAGCCAAGGGACTAGCGGGATGCAGACCCAGTACTTC. Its translation is CASSQGTSGMQTQYF.

With regard to this clonotype: A much larger clone differs from this one at a single base, so this may be a read error. V gene TRBV4-3 combines with J gene TRBJ2-5, with a possible D match to TRBD2 (5 bases). V lost 2 bases to trimming and J lost 0 bases, with 19 bases between them. This CDR3 comprises 18 residues. Per the germline V gene, CDR1 is LGHNA and CDR2 is YSLEER. The CDR3 reads CASSQYSQGGGYQETQYF. DNA for the CDR3: TGCGCCAGCAGCCAATACTCCCAAGGAGGAGGCTACCAAGAGACCCAGTACTTC.

In its sample, this clonotype was seen many times. The chain uses TRBV5-1 and TRBJ2-1; TRBD2 matches at 8 bases. The junction had 10 bases not matched to a gene; V was cut back by 2 bases and J by 0 bases. The V gene's germline CDR1 is SGHRS and CDR2 YFSETQ. CDR3 length: 18 residues. This CDR3 reads CASSFLSTSADSYNEQFF. The CDR3 bases are TGCGCCAGCAGCTTTCTTTCGACTAGCGCCGACTCCTACAATGAGCAGTTCTTC.

This clonotype showed up many times. The chain recombines TRBV9 with TRBJ2-5, with 12 bases that match TRBD2. CDR3 length equals 17 residues. CDR1 SGDLS and CDR2 YYNGEE come from the germline V gene. V lost 3 bases to trimming and J lost 7 bases; unmatched junction nucleotides: 13. CDR3 bases: TGTGCCAGCAGCGCCCAACCAGGACTAGCGGGGAGGGGGACCCAGTACTTC. Translated: CASSAQPGLAGRGTQYF.

Only a few counts were recorded for this clonotype. The chain combines TRBV12-3 or TRBV12-4 with TRBJ2-1, with 8 nucleotides matching TRBD2. This CDR3 is 16 amino acids long. Trimming cost V 6 bases and J 4 bases; bases outside gene matches: 11. CDR3 sequence (DNA): TGTGCCAGCAGATCCGGGACTAGTAGGAGGTACAATGAGCAGTTCTTC. Encoded protein: CASRSGTSRRYNEQFF.

J is TRBJ2-7 and V is TRBV2; D is possibly TRBD2 (6 bases). The CDR3 extends over 15 amino acids. Germline V lookup: CDR1 SNHLY, CDR2 FYNNEI. V shed 11 bases and J shed 2 bases, with 22 bases lying between them. CDR3 nucleotide sequence: TGTGCCGGATCCCTTGATGGCGGGGAAACCTACGAGCAGTACTTC. This codes for CAGSLDGGETYEQYF.

The V and J genes are TRBV25-1 and TRBJ1-1; TRBD1 matches at 9 bases. The CDR3 runs 16 residues. CDR1 and CDR2 from the germline V gene are MGHDK and SYGVNS. With 4 bases clipped from V and 2 bases from J, the junction kept 8 bases outside the gene matches. The CDR3 is CASSGTGVLINTEAFF. DNA for the CDR3: TGTGCCAGCAGTGGGACAGGGGTGTTAATAAACACTGAAGCTTTCTTT. The whole variable domain, remainder taken from reference TRBV25-1 and TRBJ1-1, is EADIYQTPRYLVIGTGKKITLECSQTMGHDKMYWYQQDPGMELHLIHYSYGVNSTEKGDLSSESTVSRIRTEHFPLTLESARPSHTSQYLCASSGTGVLINTEAFFGQGTRLTVV.

The V and J genes are TRBV7-6 and TRBJ2-2; 7 positions agree with TRBD1. The J segment lost 7 bases and the V segment lost 4 bases, leaving 6 bases of the junction unmatched. The CDR3 contains 14 residues. Germline V gene lookup returns CDR1 SGHVS and CDR2 FNYEAQ. In DNA form, the CDR3 reads TGTGCCAGCAGCTCGGGACAGCCAAGCGGGGAGCTGTTTTTT. Protein product: CASSSGQPSGELFF.

This clonotype was recorded a few times. This sequence joins TRBV2 and TRBJ2-1; D unclear. Germline V gives CDR1 SNHLY, CDR2 FYNNEI. The CDR3 loop spans 15 amino acids. V was shortened by 6 bases and J by 0 bases, with 12 bases between the two germline ends. The DNA for the CDR3 is TGTGCCAGCAGCACCACTATAAGCTCCTACAATGAGCAGTTCTTC. This codes for CASSTTISSYNEQFF.

This clonotype was picked up many times. The chain carries TRBV5-6 and TRBJ2-1; 13 bases line up with TRBD2. J lost 16 bases, V lost 3 bases, and 4 bases had no gene match. The CDR3 runs to 12 residues. Germline CDR1 is SGHDT and CDR2 is YYEEEE. Here the CDR3 reads CASSYGTSGIFF. CDR3 in DNA: TGTGCCAGCAGCTATGGGACTAGCGGGATTTTCTTC.

This clonotype has ten or more counts. The chain joins TRBV14 to TRBJ1-5; D call uncertain. Between the trimmed V and J ends, which lost 1 base and 3 bases, there was a span of 7 bases. Per germline, CDR1 SGHDN and CDR2 FVKESK. This CDR3 comprises 14 residues. Here the CDR3 reads CASSQGLNNQPQHF. The CDR3 DNA reads as TGTGCCAGCAGCCAAGGGCTGAACAATCAGCCCCAGCATTTT.

This clonotype was counted only a few times. CDR3 amino acids: CASSLKPLPFSGMRTDTQYF. For the CDR3, the DNA is TGTGCCAGCAGCTTAAAACCCCTACCATTTAGCGGGATGCGCACAGATACGCAGTATTTT. The J gene is TRBJ2-3, the V gene TRBV11-2; the match to TRBD2 covers 8 bases. Germline assignment: CDR1 SGHAT and CDR2 FQNNGV. CDR3 length: 20 amino acids. J lost 1 base, V lost 2 bases, and 17 bases had no gene match. The whole variable domain, filled in from reference TRBV11-2 and TRBJ2-3, reads EAGVAQSPRYKIIEKRQSVAFWCNPISGHATLYWYQQILGQGPKLLIQFQNNGVVDDSQLPKDRFSAERLKGVDSTLKIQPAKLEDSAVYLCASSLKPLPFSGMRTDTQYFGPGTRLTVL.

This clonotype was picked up many times. The chain joins TRBV7-2 to TRBJ1-6, with TRBD1 as a possible D gene (5 bases). Trimming stripped 5 bases from V and 9 bases from J, with 14 bases between. Germline assignment: CDR1 SGHTA and CDR2 FQGNSA. CDR3 length: 14 residues. For the CDR3, the DNA is TGTGCCAGCAGCCTCCACGGGGGTCGTTCACCCCTCCACTTT. This translates into CASSLHGGRSPLHF.

This clonotype was picked up many times. CDR3 sequence reads: CASRPRDRGIETQYF. CDR3 sequence (DNA): TGTGCCAGCAGGCCCCGGGACAGGGGGATAGAGACCCAGTACTTC. The chain employs TRBV28 and TRBJ2-5; TRBD1 aligns across 11 bases. This CDR3 has 15 residues. The junction had 7 bases not matched to a gene; V was cut back by 6 bases and J by 4 bases. CDR1 MDHEN and CDR2 SYDVKM come from the germline V gene.

This clonotype was detected many times. The gene calls are TRBV10-3 and TRBJ2-1, with D perhaps TRBD2 (5 bases). Germline CDR1 ENHRY, CDR2 SYGVKD. V was shortened by 8 bases and J by 3 bases, with 26 bases between the two germline ends. The CDR3 length is 18 residues. The CDR3 loop is CAIGSPGVRRTIYNEQFF. The CDR3 coding sequence is TGTGCCATCGGTTCCCCCGGGGTACGGCGTACTATCTACAATGAGCAGTTCTTC.

The V call is TRBV3-1, the J call TRBJ2-3; 8 bases are shared with TRBD2. CDR3 length: 18 amino acids. Losses at the gene ends were 0 bases for V and 6 bases for J; bases not matched to a gene: 14. Germline CDR1 reads LGHDT; CDR2 reads YNNKEL (reference sequence). CDR3 DNA: TGTGCCAGCAGCCAAGATTTGAAGCGGGGGATGAATCCGGATACGCAGTATTTT. This encodes CASSQDLKRGMNPDTQYF.

This clonotype has at least ten counts. J is TRBJ2-4 and V is TRBV12-3 or TRBV12-4; TRBD2 aligns across 7 bases. V lost 4 bases and J lost 15; bases outside the gene matches: 12. The CDR3 extends over 13 amino acids. The CDR3 DNA reads as TGTGCCAGCAGTTCGAGACTAGCCCCCCTTCGGTACTTC. It yields the protein CASSSRLAPLRYF.

Comments on this clonotype: The germline gene is not matched at one end of the junction; a read error may be the cause. The rearrangement uses TRBV6-2 or TRBV6-3 and TRBJ1-2, with TRBD1 as a possible D gene (6 bases). The CDR3 covers 13 residues. Germline V lookup: CDR1 MNHEY, CDR2 SVGEGT. CDR3 loop: CASTLSDSYYGYF. The DNA of the CDR3 is TGTGCCAGCACCCTATCGGACAGTTACTATGGCTACTTC.

In this sample, this clonotype turned up a few times. This chain links TRBV10-3 with TRBJ2-2; the match to TRBD1 covers 8 bases. In germline, CDR1 is ENHRY, CDR2 SYGVKD. This CDR3 region has 17 residues. Germline trimming cut 0 bases from V and 3 bases from J; bases unmatched to any gene: 6. DNA for the CDR3: TGTGCCATCAGTGAGTCGTTGATGACAGGGGACACCGGGGAGCTGTTTTTT. Translation gives CAISESLMTGDTGELFF.

This clonotype has ten or more counts. This sequence joins TRBV10-3 and TRBJ2-7; 8 bases line up with TRBD2. V shed 0 bases and J 1 base; nucleotides not matched to a gene: 2. The germline gives CDR1 ENHRY, CDR2 SYGVKD. The CDR3 runs to 15 residues. This chain's CDR3 is CAISESLAGSYEQYF. The CDR3 DNA sequence: TGTGCCATCAGTGAGTCGTTAGCGGGATCCTACGAGCAGTACTTC.

This clonotype occurred many times. This CDR3 reads CASSLSLLAGGRASYEQYF. In DNA form, the CDR3 reads TGTGCCAGCAGTTTATCGCTACTAGCGGGAGGCCGCGCTTCTTACGAGCAGTACTTC. The chain carries TRBV27 and TRBJ2-7; 12 positions match TRBD2. The CDR3 runs to 19 residues. V lost 0 bases, J lost 4 bases, and 13 bases stayed unmatched. Germline V lookup: CDR1 MNHEY, CDR2 SMNVEV (reference sequence).

In this sample, this clonotype turned up a few times. The gene calls are TRBV12-3 or TRBV12-4 and TRBJ2-5, with 7 positions matching TRBD1. J was trimmed by 5 bases and V by 6 bases; bases with no gene match: 9. The CDR3 totals 14 residues. This CDR3 is CASSRRQGPETQYF. The CDR3 DNA is TGTGCCAGCAGCCGTCGACAGGGCCCTGAGACCCAGTACTTC.

V gene TRBV7-9 combines with J gene TRBJ2-3, with no clear D. V lost 5 bases to trimming and J lost 6 bases, with 9 bases between them. Germline V gene data show CDR1 as SEHNR and CDR2 as FQNEAQ (reference sequence). The CDR3 contains 12 residues. The CDR3 DNA follows: TGTGCCAGCAGCCCAATCCAGGATACGCAGTATTTT. It is translated as CASSPIQDTQYF.

The chain joins TRBV12-3 or TRBV12-4 to TRBJ2-7, with TRBD2 matching 9 bases. The length of the CDR3 is 15 residues. Trimming removed 6 bases from V and 5 bases from J; junction bases left unmatched: 11. The DNA for the CDR3 is TGTGCCAGCAGGCTTAGCGGGAGTCGAGGGAACGAGCAGTACTTC. Its translation is CASRLSGSRGNEQYF.

This chain joins TRBV27 and TRBJ2-5; 9 bases map to TRBD1. CDR1 is MNHEY, CDR2 SMNVEV, per germline (reference sequence). After removal of 5 bases from V and 4 bases from J, the junction contained 17 bases not matched to a gene. The CDR3 covers 18 residues. CDR3 sequence (DNA): TGTGCCAGCAGTCAAGACACCTACGGGACAGGGCGAGCAGAGACCCAGTACTTC. Protein product: CASSQDTYGTGRAETQYF.

This clonotype was counted at least ten times. The chain has TRBV10-3 and TRBJ2-7; 8 bases are shared with TRBD1. The CDR3 spans 14 residues. Germline V gives CDR1 ENHRY, CDR2 SYGVKD. The junction had 2 bases not matched to a gene; V was cut back by 4 bases and J by 0 bases. DNA of the CDR3: TGTGCCATCAGTGTAGACAGGGGCTCCTACGAGCAGTACTTC. Residues: CAISVDRGSYEQYF.

The table lists this clonotype with a few counts. The chain employs TRBV15 and TRBJ2-4; tentatively, D is TRBD1 (6 bases). Between the trimmed V and J ends, which lost 4 bases and 0 bases, there was a span of 16 bases. From germline, CDR1 is LNHNV and CDR2 YYDKDF (reference sequence). This CDR3 has 17 residues. The CDR3 nucleotides read TGTGCCACCAGCAATCAGGGGCCAACACTAGCCAAAAACATTCAGTACTTC. Protein: CATSNQGPTLAKNIQYF.

V usage is TRBV15 and J usage is TRBJ2-7; TRBD2 is a possible D gene (5 bases). Trimming shortened V by 1 base and J by 0 bases, and 7 bases separated the two germline ends. Germline values: CDR1 LNHNV, CDR2 YYDKDF (reference sequence). The CDR3 is 14 amino acids. CDR3 sequence (DNA): TGTGCCACCAGCAGAGCGGGAACCTCCTACGAGCAGTACTTC. This translates into CATSRAGTSYEQYF.